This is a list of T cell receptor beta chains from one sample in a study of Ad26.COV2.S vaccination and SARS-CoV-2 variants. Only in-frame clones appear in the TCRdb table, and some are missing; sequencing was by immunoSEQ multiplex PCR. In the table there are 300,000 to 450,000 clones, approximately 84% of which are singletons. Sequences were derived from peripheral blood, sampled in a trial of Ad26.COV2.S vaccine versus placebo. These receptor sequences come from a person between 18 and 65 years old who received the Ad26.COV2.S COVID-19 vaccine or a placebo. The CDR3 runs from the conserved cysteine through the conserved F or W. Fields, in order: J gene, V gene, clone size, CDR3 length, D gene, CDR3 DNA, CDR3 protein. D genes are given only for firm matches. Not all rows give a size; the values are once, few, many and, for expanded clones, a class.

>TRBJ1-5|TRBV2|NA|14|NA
TGTGCCAGCAGTGTATCAACAGCCAATCAGCCCCAGCATTTT
CASSVSTANQPQHF
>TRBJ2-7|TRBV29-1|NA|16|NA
TGCAGCGTTGAAGGCGGGGGACAGGCAGGATCCTACGAGCAGTACTTC
CSVEGGGQAGSYEQYF
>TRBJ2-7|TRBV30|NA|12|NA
TGTGCCTGGAGTGTATTTCGTGACGAGCAGTACTTC
CAWSVFRDEQYF
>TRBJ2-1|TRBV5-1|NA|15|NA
TGCGCCAGCAGCTTGGAACTAGCCATCTACAATGAGCAGTTCTTC
CASSLELAIYNEQFF
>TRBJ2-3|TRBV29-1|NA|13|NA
TGCAGCGTTGAAGGTCCGGGACCAGATACGCAGTATTTT
CSVEGPGPDTQYF
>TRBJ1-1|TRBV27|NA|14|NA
TGTGCCAGCAGTTTATCGATAAGAAATAGAGAAGCTTTCTTT
CASSLSIRNREAFF
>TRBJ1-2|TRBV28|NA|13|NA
TGTGCCAGCACGGACCCCGGGGACTATGGCTACACCTTC
CASTDPGDYGYTF
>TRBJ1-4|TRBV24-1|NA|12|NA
TGTGCCACGGCAGGGAGAAATGAAAAACTGTTTTTT
CATAGRNEKLFF
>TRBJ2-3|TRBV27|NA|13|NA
TGTGCCAGCAGTTTTTGGGACACAGATACGCAGTATTTT
CASSFWDTDTQYF
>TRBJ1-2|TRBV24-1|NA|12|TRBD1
TGTGCCAACCGGACAGGTCCAGATGGCTACACCTTC
CANRTGPDGYTF
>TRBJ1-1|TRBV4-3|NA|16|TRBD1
TGCGCCAGCAGCTTAAGTCCGACAGGGGTCGTTACTGAAGCTTTCTTT
CASSLSPTGVVTEAFF
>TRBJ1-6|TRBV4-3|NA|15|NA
TGCGCCAGCAGCCAGGGCTTGACTAACAATTCACCCCTCCACTTT
CASSQGLTNNSPLHF
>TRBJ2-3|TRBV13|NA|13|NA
TGTGCCAGCAGCCACCAATCGACAGATACGCAGTATTTT
CASSHQSTDTQYF
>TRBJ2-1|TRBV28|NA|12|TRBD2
TGTGCCAGCCACACCGGGACTAGGAGACAGTTCTTC
CASHTGTRRQFF
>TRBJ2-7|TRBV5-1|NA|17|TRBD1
TGCGCCAGCAGCTTCAGTGCAGGGGGCGGCGGGTCCTACGAGCAGTACTTC
CASSFSAGGGGSYEQYF
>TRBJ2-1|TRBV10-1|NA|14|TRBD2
TGCGCCAGCAGTGAGTCGACGGGGGGCAATGAGCAGTTCTTC
CASSESTGGNEQFF
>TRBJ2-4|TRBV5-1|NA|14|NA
TGCGCCAGCAGCATGACGGACAGACAAAACATTCAGTACTTC
CASSMTDRQNIQYF
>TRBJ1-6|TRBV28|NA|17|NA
TGTGCCAGCAGTTTAGGGCAAGGGGGGGGTTGGAATTCACCCCTCCACTTT
CASSLGQGGGWNSPLHF
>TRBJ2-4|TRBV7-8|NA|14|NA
TGTGCCAGCAGCTTAGGGGCTAGACAAAACATTCAGTACTTC
CASSLGARQNIQYF
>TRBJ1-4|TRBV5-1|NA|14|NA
TGCGCCAGCAGCTTGGGTGTAACTAATGAAAAACTGTTTTTT
CASSLGVTNEKLFF
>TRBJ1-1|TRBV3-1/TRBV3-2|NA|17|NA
TGTGCCAGCAGCCAAGATCAAGGCAGGCGAGTGAACACTGAAGCTTTCTTT
CASSQDQGRRVNTEAFF
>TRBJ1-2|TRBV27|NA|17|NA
TGTGCCAGCAGTTTAACGGCGGTCGGCCGGACCTTATATGGCTACACCTTC
CASSLTAVGRTLYGYTF
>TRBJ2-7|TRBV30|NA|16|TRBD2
TGTGCCTGGAGGGGGATCGGGACTAGCAAAACCTACGAGCAGTACTTC
CAWRGIGTSKTYEQYF
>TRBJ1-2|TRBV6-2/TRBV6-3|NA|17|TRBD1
TGTGCCAGCAGCCCTGGGCGACAGGGGATAGCCTCCTATGGCTACACCTTC
CASSPGRQGIASYGYTF
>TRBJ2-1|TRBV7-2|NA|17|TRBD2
TGTGCCAGCAGTCATGGCAGCGGGAGATTCCTCCTCCATGAGCAGTTCTTC
CASSHGSGRFLLHEQFF
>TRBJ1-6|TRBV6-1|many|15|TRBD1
TGTGCCAGCAGTCCCACCGGGACAGGGAATTCACCCCTCCACTTT
CASSPTGTGNSPLHF
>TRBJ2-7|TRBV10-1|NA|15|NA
TGCGCCAGCAGTCCAGCCCTCGGAGGCAACTACGAGCAGTACTTC
CASSPALGGNYEQYF
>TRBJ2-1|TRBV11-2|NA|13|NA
TGTGCCAGCAGCTTTCTAGGTAGCGGTGAGCAGTTCTTC
CASSFLGSGEQFF
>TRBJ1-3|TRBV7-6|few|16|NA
TGTGCCAGCAGCTTAGTTCCGATGGGCTCTGGAAACACCATATATTTT
CASSLVPMGSGNTIYF
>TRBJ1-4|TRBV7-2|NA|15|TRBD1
TGTGCCAGCAGCATTGGGACAGCCCATAATGAAAAACTGTTTTTT
CASSIGTAHNEKLFF
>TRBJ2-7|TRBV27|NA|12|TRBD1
TGTGCTGCGGGACAGGGGGCCCACGAGCAGTACTTC
CAAGQGAHEQYF
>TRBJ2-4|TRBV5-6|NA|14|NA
TGTGCCAGCAGCTTGAGAGAGACCAAAAACATTCAGTACTTC
CASSLRETKNIQYF
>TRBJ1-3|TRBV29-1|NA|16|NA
TGCAGCGTTTCCGGGAGCAATTCCTTCTCTGGAAACACCATATATTTT
CSVSGSNSFSGNTIYF
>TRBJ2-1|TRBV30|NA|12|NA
TGTGCCTGGAGTGTCGGGGAAGATGAGCAGTTCTTC
CAWSVGEDEQFF
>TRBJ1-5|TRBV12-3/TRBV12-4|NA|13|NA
TGTGCCAGCAGTTTAGACAGCTTTCAGCCCCAGCATTTT
CASSLDSFQPQHF
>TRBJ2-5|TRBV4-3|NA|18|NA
TGCGCCAGCAGTTGCGACGGGAGTAAAACAGGGAACCAAGAGACCCAGTACTTC
CASSCDGSKTGNQETQYF
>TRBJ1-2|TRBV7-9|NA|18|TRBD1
TGTGCCAGCAGCTCTCGCGGGGAGGGGGCAGAGGCTAACTATGGCTACACCTTC
CASSSRGEGAEANYGYTF
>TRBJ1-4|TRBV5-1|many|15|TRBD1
TGCGCCAGCAGCTTGGAGGGGACAGGGTCTGAAAAACTGTTTTTT
CASSLEGTGSEKLFF
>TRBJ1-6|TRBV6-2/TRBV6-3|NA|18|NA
TGTGCCAGCAGTTACTCGATCCGGGGGAGCTCCTATAATTCACCCCTCCACTTT
CASSYSIRGSSYNSPLHF
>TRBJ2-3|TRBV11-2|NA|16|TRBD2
TGTGCCAGCAGCCCCCGAGCGGGAGTTGGGTCAGATACGCAGTATTTT
CASSPRAGVGSDTQYF
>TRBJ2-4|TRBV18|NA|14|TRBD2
TGTGCCAGCTCACCACGACACCGGGAGGGCATTCAGTACTTC
CASSPRHREGIQYF
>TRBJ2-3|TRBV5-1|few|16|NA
TGCGCCAGCTCCGATTTACAGGAAACCATCGCAGATACGCAGTATTTT
CASSDLQETIADTQYF
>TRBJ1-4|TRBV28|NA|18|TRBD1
TGTGCCAGCAGTCAATTTTTGGGACAGGGTACAACTAATGAAAAACTGTTTTTT
CASSQFLGQGTTNEKLFF
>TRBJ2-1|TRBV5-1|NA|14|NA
TGCGCCAGCAAAGAACCCATCAACTACAATGAGCAGTTCTTC
CASKEPINYNEQFF
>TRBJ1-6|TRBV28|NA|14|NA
TGTGCCAGCAGTTCCCCCGCCTATAATTCACCCCTCCACTTT
CASSSPAYNSPLHF
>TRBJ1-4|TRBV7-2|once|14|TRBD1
TGTGCCAGCAGCTTTGGGGACAGTGGTGGGGAACTGTTTTTT
CASSFGDSGGELFF
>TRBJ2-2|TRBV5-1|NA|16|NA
TGCGCCAGCAGCTTGGTGCCCGGGGACACCACCGGGGAGCTGTTTTTT
CASSLVPGDTTGELFF
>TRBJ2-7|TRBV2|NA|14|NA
TGTGCCAGCAGTGAATGGGGACATAACTACGAGCAGTACTTC
CASSEWGHNYEQYF
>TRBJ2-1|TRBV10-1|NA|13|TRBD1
TGCGCCAGCAGTGGGGACAGGGACAATGAGCAGTTCTTC
CASSGDRDNEQFF
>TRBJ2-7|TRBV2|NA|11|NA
TGTGCCAGCAGGAAAGGGTACGAGCAGTACTTC
CASRKGYEQYF
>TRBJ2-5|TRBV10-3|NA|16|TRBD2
TGTGCCATCAGTGAGCCGGGACTAGCGGGAGTAGAGACCCAGTACTTC
CAISEPGLAGVETQYF
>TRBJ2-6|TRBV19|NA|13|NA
TGTGCCAGTCGCACGGCTGGGGCCAACGTCCTGACTTTC
CASRTAGANVLTF
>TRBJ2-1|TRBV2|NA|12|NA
TGTGCCACTGGACTCGATTACAATGAGCAGTTCTTC
CATGLDYNEQFF
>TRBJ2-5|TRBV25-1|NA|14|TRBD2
TGTGCCAGCAGTGAGCGGGGGGGCAGAGAGACCCAGTACTTC
CASSERGGRETQYF
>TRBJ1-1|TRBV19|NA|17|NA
TGTGCCAGTAGCGGACGGGGCAGTGGGGGAATCGACACTGAAGCTTTCTTT
CASSGRGSGGIDTEAFF
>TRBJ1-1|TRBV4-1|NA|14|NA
TGCGCCAGCAGGGGGACACTCCGTAACACTGAAGCTTTCTTT
CASRGTLRNTEAFF
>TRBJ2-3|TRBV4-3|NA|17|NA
TGCGCCAGCAGCCAATCCCCGAGGGGGACTAGCACAGATACGCAGTATTTT
CASSQSPRGTSTDTQYF
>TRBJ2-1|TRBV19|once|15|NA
TGTGCCAGTAGTATAATGCAGGGCTCCTACAATGAGCAGTTCTTC
CASSIMQGSYNEQFF